The present T cell receptor (beta chain) was sequenced within a study of blood T cell repertoires in COVID-19. Overall study: Italy, Spain and the United States were the sources of the convalescent and acute COVID-19 samples. From T cells, B-cell-depleted T cells, or PBMCs came the material, which was cDNA or gDNA.

Authors' data handling: It was from reference gene primer amplification that nucleated cell counts were estimated. Method: immunoSEQ multiplex PCR; TCRdb's copy keeps in-frame clones and lacks some. From that table come the V and J calls and clone size; the DNA was used to work out D and trimming. The repertoire includes hundreds of thousands of clones, 89% of them detected once, and roughly 11% sits in the top ten. The Seattle patients joined while their infection was active and were tracked longitudinally afterward. The V gene end was trimmed by 1 base and the J gene end by 14 bases; junction bases not matched to a gene: 5. Germline assignment: CDR1 MNHEY and CDR2 SMNVEV (reference sequence). The CDR3 consists of 13 residues.

This receptor was obtained from a woman under 40 with COVID-19, enrolled during active disease. This sequence joins TRBV27 and TRBJ1-6; TRBD1 matches 7 bases. Input material: peripheral blood. The CDR3 DNA reads as TGTGCCAGCAGTTTATTTTCCCAGGGGGCCCTCCACTTT. Residues: CASSLFSQGALHF.